This T cell receptor beta chain was identified in a study of technical replicates of blood from a few donors. Sequencing used immunoSEQ multiplex PCR; TCRdb keeps in-frame clones, though not all of them. The sample lists about 100,000 clones, roughly 95% seen once, with approximately 0.22% in the top ten. V was pared by 4 bases and J by 8 bases, with 21 bases between. The germline gives CDR1 MNHEY, CDR2 SMNVEV (reference sequence). This CDR3 is built from 16 residues. The source material was T cells isolated from PBMCs. This sequence joins TRBV27 and TRBJ2-1; the D gene is possibly TRBD1 (6 bases). This TCR derives from a human donor in good health. CDR3 region: CASSYRTGTQSDEQFF. In DNA form, the CDR3 reads TGTGCCAGCAGTTACCGAACCGGGACACAGAGCGATGAGCAGTTCTTC.